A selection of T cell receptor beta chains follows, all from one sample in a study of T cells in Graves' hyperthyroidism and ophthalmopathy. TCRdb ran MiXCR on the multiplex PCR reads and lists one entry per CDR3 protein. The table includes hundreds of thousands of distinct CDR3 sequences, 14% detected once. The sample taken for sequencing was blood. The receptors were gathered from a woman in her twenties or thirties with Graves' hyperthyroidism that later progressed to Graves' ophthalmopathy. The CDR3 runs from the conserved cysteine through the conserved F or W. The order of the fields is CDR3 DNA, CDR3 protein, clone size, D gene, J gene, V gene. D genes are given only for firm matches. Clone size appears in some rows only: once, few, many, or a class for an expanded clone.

TGCAGTGCTAGAGATTACCGGGACCAAAGGCGCGATGAGCAGTTCTTC CSARDYRDQRRDEQFF many NA TRBJ2-1 TRBV20-1
TGTGCCAGCAGCCGGGGGGGACAGAACTATGGCTACACCTTC CASSRGGQNYGYTF few TRBD1 TRBJ1-2 TRBV3-1
TGTGCCAGTAAACCGTTAGGCAATCAGCCCCAGCATTTT CASKPLGNQPQHF few NA TRBJ1-5 TRBV19
TGTGCCAGCAGGACCGAGGGAATTGATCAGCCCCAGCATTTT CASRTEGIDQPQHF NA NA TRBJ1-5 TRBV6-1
TGCAGCGTTGAACATTCAGAATTTGGGACCCAGTACTTC CSVEHSEFGTQYF few NA TRBJ2-5 TRBV29-1
TGTGCCAGCAGTTTCCAACTGGCTAGCACAGATACGCAGTATTTT CASSFQLASTDTQYF many NA TRBJ2-3 TRBV12-3/TRBV12-4
TGTGCCAGCAGACGATACAGGACGCAGTATTTT CASRRYRTQYF few NA TRBJ2-3 TRBV7-2
TGCAGTGCAACGAGCGGGAGTACCTACAATGAGCAGTTCTTC CSATSGSTYNEQFF NA TRBD2 TRBJ2-1 TRBV20-1
TGTGCCAGCAGCTTCTCACCAGGAGTCTCCTACGAGCAGTACTTC CASSFSPGVSYEQYF many NA TRBJ2-7 TRBV11-2
TGTGCCAGCAGTTGGACAGGAGCTGATGATGTGTTCTTC CASSWTGADDVFF few TRBD1 TRBJ2-1 TRBV7-9
TGTGCCAGCAGTTTTATAGGGTATACTGAAGCTTTCTTT CASSFIGYTEAFF many NA TRBJ1-1 TRBV6-2/TRBV6-3
TGTGCCAGCAGTAACTCCCTAATGGGGCAGCCCCAGCATTTT CASSNSLMGQPQHF many NA TRBJ1-5 TRBV28
TGTGCCAGCTCTCGGGACAGGGGTATCTACGAGCAGTACTTC CASSRDRGIYEQYF many TRBD1 TRBJ2-7 TRBV6-1
TGTGCCAGCAGCTTAGACCTTTCCCCTGGGGCCAACGTCCTGACTTTC CASSLDLSPGANVLTF NA NA TRBJ2-6 TRBV11-2
TGCAGTGTTGCGGGACCCCCAGATACGCAGTATTTT CSVAGPPDTQYF few NA TRBJ2-3 TRBV20-1
TGTGCCAGCAGCTACGGGAGACCGGCAGATACGCAGTATTTT CASSYGRPADTQYF NA NA TRBJ2-3 TRBV5-4
TGTGCCAGCACCACTGCCGGGACCGCAGGGGGGGAAAAACTGTTTTTT CASTTAGTAGGEKLFF NA TRBD1 TRBJ1-4 TRBV27
TGCAGCGTAAGAGCGGGAGGTAGTGCCTACGAGCAGTACTTC CSVRAGGSAYEQYF many TRBD2 TRBJ2-7 TRBV29-1
TGTGCCAGCAGCGATCCGGGACCCGGCAACGAGCAGTACTTC CASSDPGPGNEQYF many NA TRBJ2-7 TRBV11-3
TGTGCCAGTAGTATCCAGGGGCGCGAGGACGAGCAGTACTTC CASSIQGREDEQYF few NA TRBJ2-7 TRBV19
TGTGCCAGCAGTCTCAGGGACACTGAAGCTTTCTTT CASSLRDTEAFF many NA TRBJ1-1 TRBV28
TGTGCCAGCAGTTTGACAGTTGAGGAAGATCAGCCCCAGCATTTT CASSLTVEEDQPQHF many NA TRBJ1-5 TRBV12-3/TRBV12-4
TGTGCCAGCAGCTCTGGGACTAGCGGTACGAACCAAGAGACCCAGTACTTC CASSSGTSGTNQETQYF many TRBD2 TRBJ2-5 TRBV7-3
TGTGCCAGCAGGGTTACTAGGGCCTTCTCCTACGAGCAGTACTTC CASRVTRAFSYEQYF NA NA TRBJ2-7 TRBV6-2/TRBV6-3
TGTGCCAGTATTCCGGGACAGCCTACCTACGAGCAGTACTTC CASIPGQPTYEQYF many TRBD1 TRBJ2-7 TRBV28
TGTGCCAGCAGCCCCCAGGAAGGGCTTGAAGCTTTCTTT CASSPQEGLEAFF few NA TRBJ1-1 TRBV14
TGTGCCAGCAGCTTAGTGTCAGGGGGCTTCTACGAGCAGTACTTC CASSLVSGGFYEQYF many TRBD1 TRBJ2-7 TRBV11-3
TGCGCCAGCAGTCCCCGGCAAGCCGGGGCCAACGTCCTGACTTTC CASSPRQAGANVLTF many NA TRBJ2-6 TRBV5-1
TGTGCCTGTTTAGGACAGGGGTTCGTAACAGATACGCAGTATTTT CACLGQGFVTDTQYF many TRBD1 TRBJ2-3 TRBV30
TGTGCCAGCGTGCGGCTCAGGGGATCCTACGAGCAGTACTTC CASVRLRGSYEQYF few NA TRBJ2-7 TRBV5-6
TGTGCCAGCAGTTTCCAGGGGCGCACCTATGGCTACACCTTC CASSFQGRTYGYTF many NA TRBJ1-2 TRBV12-3/TRBV12-4
TGTGCCAGCAGCCGTCCCACTGGAACCTACGAGCAGTACTTC CASSRPTGTYEQYF many NA TRBJ2-7 TRBV5-5
TGTGCCAGCGGAAGGTCGCAGACTAGCAATCAGCCCCAGCATTTT CASGRSQTSNQPQHF many NA TRBJ1-5 TRBV2
TGTGCCAGCAGCGAGAGACTAGCGGCGAACCCCTACGAGCAGTACTTC CASSERLAANPYEQYF many TRBD2 TRBJ2-7 TRBV11-2
TGCGCCAGCAGCCTTCAGTCGGTTATGAAAGAGACCCAGTACTTC CASSLQSVMKETQYF NA NA TRBJ2-5 TRBV5-1
TGTGCCATCAGTGAGGATGGGGGGCCAACAGATACGCAGTATTTT CAISEDGGPTDTQYF many NA TRBJ2-3 TRBV10-3
TGTGCCAGCAGAGTCGGACACCTATACGAGCAGTACTTC CASRVGHLYEQYF many NA TRBJ2-7 TRBV12-3/TRBV12-4
TGTGCCAGCAGCCACGGGGGGTTCGAGCAGTACTTC CASSHGGFEQYF NA TRBD2 TRBJ2-7 TRBV14
TGTGCCAGCAGCTTAAACCCGACCCGGAGGCTCCTTGGGGAAAAACTGTTTTTT CASSLNPTRRLLGEKLFF many NA TRBJ1-4 TRBV11-3
TGTGCCAGCAGTCCCTGGGAAAGGACTGAAGCTTTCTTT CASSPWERTEAFF many NA TRBJ1-1 TRBV6-2/TRBV6-3